This T cell receptor (beta chain) stems from a study of shared clonotypes between healthy human individuals. As for the study in general: Three CD4 naive, three CD4 memory, two CD8 naive and one CD8 memory plate were used per donor.

Splitting of each subset's genomic DNA was done evenly across several immunoSEQ plates. The sorted-subset replicate PCRs were given about 210 ng DNA, which is approximately 30,000 T cell genomes. Assay used: immunoSEQ multiplex PCR; TCRdb lists only in-frame clones, some missing. The sample has about 690,000 clones, 90% seen once; the top ten hold 34%. Adult Caucasians living in Nashville, Tennessee made up all of the donors. The length of the CDR3 is 15 residues. With 2 bases removed from V and 0 bases from J, the gap between germline ends came to 10 bases. The V gene's germline CDR1 is MGHDK and CDR2 SYGVNS.

The sequence derives from a man aged 18 to 30 in good health. Some clones in this sample may be carry-over from other donors' samples. The rearrangement links TRBV25-1 to TRBJ1-1; D ambiguous. Source material: memory CD8+ T cells from PBMCs. Stated subset: CD45RO+ cells pooled with CCR7-negative TemRA cells. The CDR3 protein is CASSEGGILNTEAFF. The CDR3 DNA follows: TGTGCCAGCAGTGAAGGAGGGATCCTGAACACTGAAGCTTTCTTT.